A selection of T cell receptor beta chains follows, all from one sample in a study of blood T cell repertoires in COVID-19. Assay: immunoSEQ multiplex PCR; the TCRdb copy retains only in-frame clones and omits some. The sample carries fewer than 350,000 clones, 85% recorded once. The specimen was PBMCs or T cells enriched from blood (not recorded which). Every receptor here comes from a woman aged 30 to 39 who had been exposed to COVID-19. CDR3s include the opening cysteine and the closing phenylalanine or tryptophan. Fields, in order: clone size, D gene, V gene, J gene, CDR3 protein, CDR3 DNA. The D gene is left open where the match is weak. Only some rows state a clone size, as once, few, many or a class for expanded clones.

clone size: .
D gene: TRBD1
V gene: TRBV7-3
J gene: TRBJ1-2
CDR3 protein: CASSPATGEVGNGYTF
CDR3 DNA: TGTGCCAGCAGCCCCGCTACAGGGGAGGTAGGGAATGGCTACACCTTC

clone size: .
D gene: .
V gene: TRBV7-9
J gene: TRBJ1-2
CDR3 protein: CASSLARRQGGYTF
CDR3 DNA: TGTGCCAGCAGCTTAGCGCGTCGGCAGGGTGGCTACACCTTC

clone size: .
D gene: .
V gene: TRBV3-1/TRBV3-2
J gene: TRBJ2-4
CDR3 protein: CASSPTGNIQYF
CDR3 DNA: TGTGCCAGCAGCCCCACGGGTAACATTCAGTACTTC

clone size: .
D gene: TRBD2
V gene: TRBV6-5
J gene: TRBJ2-3
CDR3 protein: CASKPAGVTDTQYF
CDR3 DNA: TGTGCCAGCAAGCCAGCGGGGGTCACAGATACGCAGTATTTT

clone size: .
D gene: TRBD1
V gene: TRBV7-9
J gene: TRBJ1-1
CDR3 protein: CASSPRGGTVMNTEAFF
CDR3 DNA: TGTGCCAGCAGCCCCCGGGGGGGGACAGTGATGAACACTGAAGCTTTCTTT

clone size: few
D gene: .
V gene: TRBV5-4
J gene: TRBJ2-1
CDR3 protein: CASSFNQGSNNEQFF
CDR3 DNA: TGTGCCAGCAGCTTTAATCAGGGCTCAAACAATGAGCAGTTCTTC

clone size: .
D gene: .
V gene: TRBV19
J gene: TRBJ1-1
CDR3 protein: CASSPGRTEAFF
CDR3 DNA: TGTGCCAGTAGTCCAGGGCGGACTGAAGCTTTCTTT

clone size: once
D gene: TRBD1
V gene: TRBV2
J gene: TRBJ2-2
CDR3 protein: CASRGDRVTGELFF
CDR3 DNA: TGTGCCAGCCGGGGGGACAGGGTCACCGGGGAGCTGTTTTTT

clone size: .
D gene: TRBD1
V gene: TRBV28
J gene: TRBJ1-1
CDR3 protein: CASSRRQGGQAFF
CDR3 DNA: TGTGCCAGCAGTCGAAGACAGGGGGGACAAGCTTTCTTT

clone size: .
D gene: TRBD1
V gene: TRBV5-4
J gene: TRBJ1-4
CDR3 protein: CASSLEQGLSGEKLFF
CDR3 DNA: TGTGCCAGCAGCCTCGAACAGGGGTTAAGTGGTGAAAAACTGTTTTTT

clone size: .
D gene: TRBD1
V gene: TRBV7-9
J gene: TRBJ1-1
CDR3 protein: CASSLYQGAWGTEAFF
CDR3 DNA: TGTGCCAGCAGCTTATACCAGGGGGCTTGGGGCACTGAAGCTTTCTTT

clone size: .
D gene: TRBD1
V gene: TRBV7-2
J gene: TRBJ1-1
CDR3 protein: CASSADRAGTEAFF
CDR3 DNA: TGTGCCAGCAGCGCCGACAGGGCCGGCACTGAAGCTTTCTTT

clone size: once
D gene: TRBD2
V gene: TRBV19
J gene: TRBJ2-5
CDR3 protein: CASRPGLAGVPQETQYF
CDR3 DNA: TGTGCCAGTAGGCCGGGACTAGCGGGGGTACCACAAGAGACCCAGTACTTC

clone size: .
D gene: TRBD1
V gene: TRBV29-1
J gene: TRBJ1-1
CDR3 protein: CSVEPGDRPNTEAFF
CDR3 DNA: TGCAGCGTTGAGCCTGGGGACAGACCGAACACTGAAGCTTTCTTT

clone size: once
D gene: .
V gene: TRBV27
J gene: TRBJ2-4
CDR3 protein: CASSPGTWAKNIQYF
CDR3 DNA: TGTGCCAGCAGTCCGGGGACATGGGCCAAAAACATTCAGTACTTC

clone size: .
D gene: .
V gene: TRBV2
J gene: TRBJ2-1
CDR3 protein: CASSVEDEQFF
CDR3 DNA: TGTGCCAGCAGTGTCGAGGATGAGCAGTTCTTC

clone size: .
D gene: TRBD1
V gene: TRBV19
J gene: TRBJ2-7
CDR3 protein: CASGMGQAYEQYF
CDR3 DNA: TGTGCCAGTGGAATGGGACAGGCCTACGAGCAGTACTTC

clone size: once
D gene: TRBD2
V gene: TRBV3-1/TRBV3-2
J gene: TRBJ2-3
CDR3 protein: CASSPTSGGTDTQYF
CDR3 DNA: TGTGCCAGCAGCCCGACTAGCGGGGGCACAGATACGCAGTATTTT

clone size: once
D gene: TRBD1
V gene: TRBV19
J gene: TRBJ1-2
CDR3 protein: CASSTDRGLRYGYTF
CDR3 DNA: TGTGCCAGTAGTACTGACAGGGGGCTCCGCTATGGCTACACCTTC

clone size: .
D gene: TRBD1
V gene: TRBV5-4
J gene: TRBJ1-4
CDR3 protein: CASSLIGQGEKLFF
CDR3 DNA: TGTGCCAGCAGCTTGATTGGACAGGGGGAAAAACTGTTTTTT

clone size: .
D gene: TRBD2
V gene: TRBV28
J gene: TRBJ2-3
CDR3 protein: CASSLLASGRANTQYF
CDR3 DNA: TGTGCCAGCAGTTTATTGGCTAGCGGGAGGGCTAATACGCAGTATTTT

clone size: .
D gene: TRBD1
V gene: TRBV10-1
J gene: TRBJ1-5
CDR3 protein: CASSQEGTGRNQPQHF
CDR3 DNA: TGCGCCAGCAGTCAAGAGGGGACAGGGCGCAATCAGCCCCAGCATTTT

clone size: .
D gene: TRBD1
V gene: TRBV18
J gene: TRBJ2-2
CDR3 protein: CASSPATGRVSGELFF
CDR3 DNA: TGTGCCAGCTCACCTGCGACAGGGCGGGTTTCCGGGGAGCTGTTTTTT

clone size: .
D gene: TRBD1
V gene: TRBV9
J gene: TRBJ1-5
CDR3 protein: CASSQTGTQPQHF
CDR3 DNA: TGTGCCAGCAGCCAGACAGGGACTCAGCCCCAGCATTTT

clone size: few
D gene: .
V gene: TRBV4-3
J gene: TRBJ1-5
CDR3 protein: CASSQGGGRNQPQHF
CDR3 DNA: TGCGCCAGCAGCCAGGGGGGAGGGCGCAATCAGCCCCAGCATTTT

clone size: .
D gene: .
V gene: TRBV5-1
J gene: TRBJ1-5
CDR3 protein: CASSLDLSGQPQHF
CDR3 DNA: TGCGCCAGCAGCTTGGACCTATCGGGTCAGCCCCAGCATTTT

clone size: .
D gene: .
V gene: TRBV11-2
J gene: TRBJ2-7
CDR3 protein: CASSLGLAHNEQYF
CDR3 DNA: TGTGCCAGCAGCTTAGGCCTAGCCCATAACGAGCAGTACTTC

clone size: .
D gene: TRBD1
V gene: TRBV7-9
J gene: TRBJ2-2
CDR3 protein: CASSGYRGENTGELFF
CDR3 DNA: TGTGCCAGCAGCGGATACAGGGGAGAGAACACCGGGGAGCTGTTTTTT

clone size: few
D gene: TRBD1
V gene: TRBV9
J gene: TRBJ1-1
CDR3 protein: CASSAREQGAAEAFF
CDR3 DNA: TGTGCCAGCAGCGCCCGAGAACAGGGGGCCGCTGAAGCTTTCTTT

clone size: .
D gene: .
V gene: TRBV28
J gene: TRBJ2-5
CDR3 protein: CASSLLPAGGVQETQYF
CDR3 DNA: TGTGCCAGCAGTTTACTCCCGGCGGGCGGGGTCCAAGAGACCCAGTACTTC

clone size: few
D gene: TRBD1
V gene: TRBV3-1/TRBV3-2
J gene: TRBJ1-2
CDR3 protein: CASSPGQGPNYGYTF
CDR3 DNA: TGTGCCAGCAGTCCGGGACAGGGCCCTAACTATGGCTACACCTTC

clone size: .
D gene: TRBD2
V gene: TRBV5-1
J gene: TRBJ2-4
CDR3 protein: CASSEGLAGNIQYF
CDR3 DNA: TGCGCCAGCAGCGAGGGACTAGCCGGGAACATTCAGTACTTC

clone size: few
D gene: TRBD2
V gene: TRBV28
J gene: TRBJ2-2
CDR3 protein: CASRQTSGNTGELFF
CDR3 DNA: TGTGCCAGCAGACAGACTAGCGGGAACACCGGGGAGCTGTTTTTT

clone size: few
D gene: TRBD2
V gene: TRBV19
J gene: TRBJ2-5
CDR3 protein: CASSTSGSRWETQYF
CDR3 DNA: TGTGCCAGTAGTACTAGCGGGAGCCGCTGGGAAACCCAGTACTTC

clone size: .
D gene: TRBD1
V gene: TRBV4-2
J gene: TRBJ2-5
CDR3 protein: CASSPLVGTGGQETQYF
CDR3 DNA: TGTGCCAGCAGCCCCTTGGTAGGGACAGGAGGCCAAGAGACCCAGTACTTC

clone size: .
D gene: TRBD1
V gene: TRBV19
J gene: TRBJ1-5
CDR3 protein: CASVTDRASNQPQHF
CDR3 DNA: TGTGCCTCCGTAACAGACAGGGCCAGCAATCAGCCCCAGCATTTT

clone size: few
D gene: TRBD2
V gene: TRBV28
J gene: TRBJ2-1
CDR3 protein: CASSLRGLAAYNEQFF
CDR3 DNA: TGTGCCAGCAGTTTAAGGGGACTAGCGGCCTACAATGAGCAGTTCTTC

clone size: .
D gene: TRBD1
V gene: TRBV7-2
J gene: TRBJ1-5
CDR3 protein: CASSQHTGDNQPQHF
CDR3 DNA: TGTGCCAGCAGCCAGCATACAGGGGACAATCAGCCCCAGCATTTT

clone size: .
D gene: TRBD1
V gene: TRBV6-1
J gene: TRBJ1-6
CDR3 protein: CASSESKQGARALHF
CDR3 DNA: TGTGCCAGCAGTGAATCCAAACAGGGGGCTCGGGCCCTCCACTTT

clone size: once
D gene: TRBD1
V gene: TRBV11-3
J gene: TRBJ2-7
CDR3 protein: CANFKDRGAYEQYF
CDR3 DNA: TGTGCCAATTTTAAGGACAGGGGAGCCTACGAGCAGTACTTC

clone size: .
D gene: .
V gene: TRBV27
J gene: TRBJ2-7
CDR3 protein: CASSFQRGAYYEQYF
CDR3 DNA: TGTGCCAGCAGTTTCCAACGGGGGGCCTACTACGAGCAGTACTTC